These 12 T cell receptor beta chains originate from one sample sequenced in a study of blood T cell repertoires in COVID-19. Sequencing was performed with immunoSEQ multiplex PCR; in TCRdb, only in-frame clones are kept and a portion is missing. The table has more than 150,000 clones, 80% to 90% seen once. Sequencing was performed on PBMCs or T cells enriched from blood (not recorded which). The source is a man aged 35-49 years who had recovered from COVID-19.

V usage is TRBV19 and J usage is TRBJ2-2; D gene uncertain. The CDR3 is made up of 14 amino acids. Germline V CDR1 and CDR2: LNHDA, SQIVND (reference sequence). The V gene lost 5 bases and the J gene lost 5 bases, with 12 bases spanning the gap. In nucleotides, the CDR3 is TGTGCCAGTAGTTTCTACCCCGAGACCGGGGAGCTGTTTTTT. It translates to CASSFYPETGELFF. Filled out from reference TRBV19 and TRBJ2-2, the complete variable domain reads DGGITQSPKYLFRKEGQNVTLSCEQNLNHDAMYWYRQDPGQGLRLIYYSQIVNDFQKGDIAEGYSVSREKKESFPLTVTSAQKNPTAFYLCASSFYPETGELFFGEGSRLTVL.

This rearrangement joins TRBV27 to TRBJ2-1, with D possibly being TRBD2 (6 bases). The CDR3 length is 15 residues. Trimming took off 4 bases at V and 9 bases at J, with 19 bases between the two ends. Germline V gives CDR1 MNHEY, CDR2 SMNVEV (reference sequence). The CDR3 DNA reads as TGTGCCAGCAGTTCCGCCGGGACTGATGCAGGTGAGCAGTTCTTC. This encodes CASSSAGTDAGEQFF.

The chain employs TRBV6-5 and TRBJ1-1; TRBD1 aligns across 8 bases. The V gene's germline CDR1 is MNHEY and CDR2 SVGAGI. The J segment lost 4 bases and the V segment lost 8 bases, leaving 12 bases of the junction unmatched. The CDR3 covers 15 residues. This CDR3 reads CASSGSGGQGTEAFF. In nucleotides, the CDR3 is TGTGCCAGCTCCGGCAGCGGAGGACAGGGCACTGAAGCTTTCTTT.

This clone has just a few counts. CDR3 amino acids: CASRNPRTGRGTEAFF. The DNA of the CDR3 is TGTGCCAGCAGAAACCCAAGGACAGGGAGGGGCACTGAAGCTTTCTTT. The V call is TRBV28, the J call TRBJ1-1; 8 positions match TRBD1. The CDR3 extends over 16 amino acids. Per the germline V gene, CDR1 is MDHEN and CDR2 is SYDVKM. V lost 6 bases, J lost 4 bases, and 13 bases stayed unmatched.

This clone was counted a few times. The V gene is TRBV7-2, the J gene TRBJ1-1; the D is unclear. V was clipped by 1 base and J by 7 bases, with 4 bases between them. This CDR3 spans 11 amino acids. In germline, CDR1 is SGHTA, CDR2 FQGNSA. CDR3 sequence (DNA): TGTGCCAGCAGCTTAGTCCATGAAGCTTTCTTT. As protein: CASSLVHEAFF.

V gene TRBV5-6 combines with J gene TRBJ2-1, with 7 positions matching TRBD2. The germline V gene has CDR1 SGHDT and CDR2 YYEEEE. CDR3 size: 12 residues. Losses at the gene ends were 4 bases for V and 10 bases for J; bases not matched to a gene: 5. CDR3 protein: CASSARGLEQFF. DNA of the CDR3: TGTGCCAGCAGCGCCCGGGGACTAGAGCAGTTCTTC.

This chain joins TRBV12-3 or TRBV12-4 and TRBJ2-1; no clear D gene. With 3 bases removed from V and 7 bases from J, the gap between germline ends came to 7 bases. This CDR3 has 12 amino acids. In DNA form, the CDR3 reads TGTGCCAGCAGTTTCTTTCCTAATGAGCAGTTCTTC. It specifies CASSFFPNEQFF.

The CDR3 coding sequence is TGTGCCAGCAGTGACCCGACAGGGAGTTTGGATAGCAATCAGCCCCAGCATTTT. As protein: CASSDPTGSLDSNQPQHF. This chain joins TRBV2 and TRBJ1-5, with 7 bases identical to TRBD1. Trimming took 3 bases from V and 0 from J; bases not matched to a gene: 11. From germline, CDR1 is SNHLY and CDR2 FYNNEI. The length of the CDR3 is 18 residues.

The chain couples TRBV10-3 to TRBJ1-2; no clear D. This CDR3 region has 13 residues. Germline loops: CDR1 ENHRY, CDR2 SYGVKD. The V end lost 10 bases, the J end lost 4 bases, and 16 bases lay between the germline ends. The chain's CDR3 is CANSPEGPYGYTF. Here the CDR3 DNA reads TGTGCCAACTCCCCGGAGGGCCCCTATGGCTACACCTTC.

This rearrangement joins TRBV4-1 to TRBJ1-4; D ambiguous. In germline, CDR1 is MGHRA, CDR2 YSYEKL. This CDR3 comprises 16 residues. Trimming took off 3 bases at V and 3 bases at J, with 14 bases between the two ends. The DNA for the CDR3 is TGCGCCAGCAGCCAGCCATCCCCCAGATCTAATGAAAAACTGTTTTTT. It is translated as CASSQPSPRSNEKLFF.

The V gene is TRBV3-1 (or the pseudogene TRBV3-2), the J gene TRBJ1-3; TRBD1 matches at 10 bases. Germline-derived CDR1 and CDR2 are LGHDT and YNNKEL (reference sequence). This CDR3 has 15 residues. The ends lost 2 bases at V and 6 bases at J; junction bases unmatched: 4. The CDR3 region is CASSQPGQGTNTIYF. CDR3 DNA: TGTGCCAGCAGCCAACCGGGACAGGGGACAAACACCATATATTTT.

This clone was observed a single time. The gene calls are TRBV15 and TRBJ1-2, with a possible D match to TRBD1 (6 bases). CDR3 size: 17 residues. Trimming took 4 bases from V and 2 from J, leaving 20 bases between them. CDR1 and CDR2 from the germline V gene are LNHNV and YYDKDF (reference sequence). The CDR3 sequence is CATSTKTGQVLNYGYTF. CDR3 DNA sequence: TGTGCCACCAGCACAAAGACAGGCCAGGTCCTAAACTATGGCTACACCTTC. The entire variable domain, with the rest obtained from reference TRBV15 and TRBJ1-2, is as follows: DAMVIQNPRYQVTQFGKPVTLSCSQTLNHNVMYWYQQKSSQAPKLLFHYYDKDFNNEADTPDNFQSRRPNTSFCFLDIRSPGLGDTAMYLCATSTKTGQVLNYGYTFGSGTRLTVV.